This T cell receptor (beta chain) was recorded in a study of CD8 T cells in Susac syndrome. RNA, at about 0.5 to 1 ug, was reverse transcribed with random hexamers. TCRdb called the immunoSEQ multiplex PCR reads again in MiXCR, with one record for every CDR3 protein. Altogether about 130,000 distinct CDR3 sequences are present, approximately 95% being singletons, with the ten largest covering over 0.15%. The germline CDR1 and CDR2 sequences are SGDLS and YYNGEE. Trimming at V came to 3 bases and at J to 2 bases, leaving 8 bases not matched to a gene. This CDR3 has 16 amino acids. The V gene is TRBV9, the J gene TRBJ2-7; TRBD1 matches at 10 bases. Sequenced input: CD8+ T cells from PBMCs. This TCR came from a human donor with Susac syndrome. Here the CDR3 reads CASSGTGGGRAYEQYF. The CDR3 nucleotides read TGTGCCAGCAGCGGGACAGGGGGAGGCCGCGCCTACGAGCAGTACTTC.